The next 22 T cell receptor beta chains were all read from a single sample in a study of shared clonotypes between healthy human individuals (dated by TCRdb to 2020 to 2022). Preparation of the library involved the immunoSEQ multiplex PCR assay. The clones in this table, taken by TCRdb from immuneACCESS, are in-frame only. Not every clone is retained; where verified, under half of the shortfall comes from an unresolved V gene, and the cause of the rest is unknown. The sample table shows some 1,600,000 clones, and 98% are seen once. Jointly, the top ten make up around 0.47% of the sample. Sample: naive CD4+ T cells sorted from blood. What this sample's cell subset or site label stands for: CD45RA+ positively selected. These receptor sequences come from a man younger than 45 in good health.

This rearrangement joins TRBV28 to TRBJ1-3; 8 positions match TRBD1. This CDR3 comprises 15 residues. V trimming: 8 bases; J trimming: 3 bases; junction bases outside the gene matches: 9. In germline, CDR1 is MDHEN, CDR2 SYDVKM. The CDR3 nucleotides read TGTGCCAGCTACCGTTTGACAGGGGATGGAAACACCATATATTTT. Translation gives CASYRLTGDGNTIYF.

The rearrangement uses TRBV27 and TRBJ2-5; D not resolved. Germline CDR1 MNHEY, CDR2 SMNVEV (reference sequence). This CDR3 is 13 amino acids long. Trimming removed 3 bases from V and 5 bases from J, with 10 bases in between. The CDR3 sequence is CASSFGVVETQYF. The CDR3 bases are TGTGCCAGCAGTTTTGGCGTTGTCGAGACCCAGTACTTC.

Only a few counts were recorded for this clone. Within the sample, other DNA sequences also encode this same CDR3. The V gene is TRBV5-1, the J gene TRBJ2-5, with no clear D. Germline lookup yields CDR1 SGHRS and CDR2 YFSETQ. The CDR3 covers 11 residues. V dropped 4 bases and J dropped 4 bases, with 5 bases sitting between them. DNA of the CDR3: TGCGCCAGCAGCCCCGGAGAGACCCAGTACTTC. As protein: CASSPGETQYF. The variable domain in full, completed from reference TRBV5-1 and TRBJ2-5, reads KAGVTQTPRYLIKTRGQQVTLSCSPISGHRSVSWYQQTPGQGLQFLFEYFSETQRNKGNFPGRFSGRQFSNSRSEMNVSTLELGDSALYLCASSPGETQYFGPGTRLLVL.

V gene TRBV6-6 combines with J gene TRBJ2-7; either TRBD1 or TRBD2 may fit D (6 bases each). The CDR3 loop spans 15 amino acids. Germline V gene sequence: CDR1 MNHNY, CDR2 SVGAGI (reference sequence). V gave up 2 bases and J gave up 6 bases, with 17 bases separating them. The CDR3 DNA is TGTGCCAGCAGTTACCGCCAGGGGAGGATAGGCGAGCAGTACTTC. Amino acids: CASSYRQGRIGEQYF.

The DNA of the CDR3 is TGCAGCGTCGCGCCGGGCGGTCGAGAGACCCAGTACTTC. Amino acid sequence: CSVAPGGRETQYF. This chain connects TRBV29-1 to TRBJ2-5; no definite D call. The CDR3 has 13 amino acids. Germline V gene lookup returns CDR1 SQVTM and CDR2 ANQGSEA. Deletions cut 6 bases from V and 4 bases from J, with 15 bases between.

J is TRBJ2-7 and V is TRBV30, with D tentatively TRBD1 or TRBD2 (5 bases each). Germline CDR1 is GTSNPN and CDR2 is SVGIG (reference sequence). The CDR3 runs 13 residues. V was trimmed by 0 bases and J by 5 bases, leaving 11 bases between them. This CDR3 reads CAWSVRGAHEQYF. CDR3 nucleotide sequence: TGTGCCTGGAGTGTACGAGGGGCCCACGAGCAGTACTTC.

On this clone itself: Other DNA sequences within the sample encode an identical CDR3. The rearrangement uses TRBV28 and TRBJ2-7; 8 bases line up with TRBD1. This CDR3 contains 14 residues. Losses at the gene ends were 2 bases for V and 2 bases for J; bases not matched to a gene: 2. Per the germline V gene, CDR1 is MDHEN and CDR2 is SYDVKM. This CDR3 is CASSLGQGPYEQYF. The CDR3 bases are TGTGCCAGCAGTTTAGGACAGGGTCCCTACGAGCAGTACTTC.

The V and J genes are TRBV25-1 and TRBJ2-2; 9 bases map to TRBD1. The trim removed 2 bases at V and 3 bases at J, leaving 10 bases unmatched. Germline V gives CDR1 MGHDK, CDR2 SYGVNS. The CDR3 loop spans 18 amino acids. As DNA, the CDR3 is TGTGCCAGCAGTGAAATAGGACAGGGGTCGGTGGACACCGGGGAGCTGTTTTTT. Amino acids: CASSEIGQGSVDTGELFF. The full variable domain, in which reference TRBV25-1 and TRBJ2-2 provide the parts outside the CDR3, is EADIYQTPRYLVIGTGKKITLECSQTMGHDKMYWYQQDPGMELHLIHYSYGVNSTEKGDLSSESTVSRIRTEHFPLTLESARPSHTSQYLCASSEIGQGSVDTGELFFGEGSRLTVL.

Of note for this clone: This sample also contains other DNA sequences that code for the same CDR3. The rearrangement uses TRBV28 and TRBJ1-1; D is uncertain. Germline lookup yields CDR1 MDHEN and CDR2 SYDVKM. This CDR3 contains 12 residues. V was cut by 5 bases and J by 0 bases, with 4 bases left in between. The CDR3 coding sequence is TGTGCCAGCAGTCGATTGAACACTGAAGCTTTCTTT. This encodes CASSRLNTEAFF.

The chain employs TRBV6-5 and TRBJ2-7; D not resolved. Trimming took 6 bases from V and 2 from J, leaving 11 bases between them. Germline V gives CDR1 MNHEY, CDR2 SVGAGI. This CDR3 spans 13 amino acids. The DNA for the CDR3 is TGTGCCAGCAGGACGTCCGGTACCTACGAGCAGTACTTC. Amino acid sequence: CASRTSGTYEQYF.

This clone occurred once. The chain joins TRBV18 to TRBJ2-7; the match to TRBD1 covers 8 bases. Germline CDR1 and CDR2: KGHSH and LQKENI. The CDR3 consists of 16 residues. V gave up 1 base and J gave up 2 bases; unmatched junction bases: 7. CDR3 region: CASSPLATGATYEQYF. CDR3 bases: TGTGCCAGCTCACCACTGGCGACAGGGGCAACCTACGAGCAGTACTTC.

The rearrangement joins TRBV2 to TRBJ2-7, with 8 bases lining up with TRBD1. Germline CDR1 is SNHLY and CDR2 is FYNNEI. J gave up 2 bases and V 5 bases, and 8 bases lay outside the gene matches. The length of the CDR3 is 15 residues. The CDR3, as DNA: TGTGCCAGCAGTAGCGACAGGGGCACCACCTACGAGCAGTACTTC. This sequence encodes CASSSDRGTTYEQYF. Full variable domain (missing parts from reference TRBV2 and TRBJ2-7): EPEVTQTPSHQVTQMGQEVILRCVPISNHLYFYWYRQILGQKVEFLVSFYNNEISEKSEIFDDQFSVERPDGSNFTLKIRSTKLEDSAMYFCASSSDRGTTYEQYFGPGTRLTVT.

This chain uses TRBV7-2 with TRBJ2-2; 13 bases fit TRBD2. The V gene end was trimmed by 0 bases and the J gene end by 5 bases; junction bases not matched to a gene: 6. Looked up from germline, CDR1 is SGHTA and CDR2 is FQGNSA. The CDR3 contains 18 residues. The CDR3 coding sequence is TGTGCCAGCAGCTTAGCGGGACTAGCGGGAACCGATACCGGGGAGCTGTTTTTT. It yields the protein CASSLAGLAGTDTGELFF.

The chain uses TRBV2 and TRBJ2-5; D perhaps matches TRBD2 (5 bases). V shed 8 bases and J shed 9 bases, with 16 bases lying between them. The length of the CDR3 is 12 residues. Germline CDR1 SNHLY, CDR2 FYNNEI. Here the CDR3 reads CASGELAVAQYF. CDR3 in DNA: TGTGCCAGCGGGGAGTTGGCGGTGGCCCAGTACTTC.

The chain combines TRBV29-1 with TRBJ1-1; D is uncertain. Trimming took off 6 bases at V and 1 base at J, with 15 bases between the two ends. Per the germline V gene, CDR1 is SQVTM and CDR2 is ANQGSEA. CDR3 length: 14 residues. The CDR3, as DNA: TGCAGCGTCGCCGGACGACCGGGGAACACTGAAGCTTTCTTT. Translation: CSVAGRPGNTEAFF. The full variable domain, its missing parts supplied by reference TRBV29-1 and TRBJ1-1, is SAVISQKPSRDICQRGTSLTIQCQVDSQVTMMFWYRQQPGQSLTLIATANQGSEATYESGFVIDKFPISRPNLTFSTLTVSNMSPEDSSIYLCSVAGRPGNTEAFFGQGTRLTVV.

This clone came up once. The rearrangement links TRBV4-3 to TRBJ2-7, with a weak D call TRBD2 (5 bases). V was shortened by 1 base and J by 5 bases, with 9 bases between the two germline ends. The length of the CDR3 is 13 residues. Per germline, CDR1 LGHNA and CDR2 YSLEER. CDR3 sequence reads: CASSQGVEDEQYF. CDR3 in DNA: TGCGCCAGCAGCCAAGGTGTGGAGGACGAGCAGTACTTC.

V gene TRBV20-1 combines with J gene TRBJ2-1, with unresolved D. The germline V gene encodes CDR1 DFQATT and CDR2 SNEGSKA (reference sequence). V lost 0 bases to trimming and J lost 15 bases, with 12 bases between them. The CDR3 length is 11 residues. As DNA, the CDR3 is TGCAGTGCTAGAGATTTGGGGTACCCGTTCTTC. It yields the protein CSARDLGYPFF.

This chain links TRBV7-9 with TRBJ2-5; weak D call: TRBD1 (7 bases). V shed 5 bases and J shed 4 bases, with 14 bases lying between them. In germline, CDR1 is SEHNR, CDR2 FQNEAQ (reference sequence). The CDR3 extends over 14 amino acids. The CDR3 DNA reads TGTGCCAGCAGCCGCCCAGGGGGGACAGAGACCCAGTACTTC. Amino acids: CASSRPGGTETQYF.

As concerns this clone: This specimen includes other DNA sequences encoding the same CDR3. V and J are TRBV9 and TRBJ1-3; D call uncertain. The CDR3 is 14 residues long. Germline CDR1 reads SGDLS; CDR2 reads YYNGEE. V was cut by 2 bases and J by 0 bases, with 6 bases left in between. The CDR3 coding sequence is TGTGCCAGCAGCGTCGCAGCCTCTGGAAACACCATATATTTT. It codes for CASSVAASGNTIYF.

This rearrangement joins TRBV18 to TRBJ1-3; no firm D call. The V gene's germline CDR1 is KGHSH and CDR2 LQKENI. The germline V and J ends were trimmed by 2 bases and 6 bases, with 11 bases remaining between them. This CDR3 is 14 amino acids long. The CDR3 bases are TGTGCCAGCTCACCATACCCCGGGGTAAACACCATATATTTT. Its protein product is CASSPYPGVNTIYF.

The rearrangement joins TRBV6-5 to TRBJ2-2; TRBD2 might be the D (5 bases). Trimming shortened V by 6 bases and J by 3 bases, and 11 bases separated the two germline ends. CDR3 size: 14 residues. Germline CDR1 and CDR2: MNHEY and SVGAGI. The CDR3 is CASREGLHTGELFF. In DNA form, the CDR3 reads TGTGCCAGCAGAGAAGGACTGCACACCGGGGAGCTGTTTTTT.

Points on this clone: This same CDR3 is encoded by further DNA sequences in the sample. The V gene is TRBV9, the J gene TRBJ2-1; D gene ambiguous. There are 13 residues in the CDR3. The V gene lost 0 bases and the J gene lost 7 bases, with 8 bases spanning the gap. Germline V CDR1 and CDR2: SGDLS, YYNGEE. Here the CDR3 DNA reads TGTGCCAGCAGCGTAGCTTTGGGTAATGAGCAGTTCTTC. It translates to CASSVALGNEQFF.